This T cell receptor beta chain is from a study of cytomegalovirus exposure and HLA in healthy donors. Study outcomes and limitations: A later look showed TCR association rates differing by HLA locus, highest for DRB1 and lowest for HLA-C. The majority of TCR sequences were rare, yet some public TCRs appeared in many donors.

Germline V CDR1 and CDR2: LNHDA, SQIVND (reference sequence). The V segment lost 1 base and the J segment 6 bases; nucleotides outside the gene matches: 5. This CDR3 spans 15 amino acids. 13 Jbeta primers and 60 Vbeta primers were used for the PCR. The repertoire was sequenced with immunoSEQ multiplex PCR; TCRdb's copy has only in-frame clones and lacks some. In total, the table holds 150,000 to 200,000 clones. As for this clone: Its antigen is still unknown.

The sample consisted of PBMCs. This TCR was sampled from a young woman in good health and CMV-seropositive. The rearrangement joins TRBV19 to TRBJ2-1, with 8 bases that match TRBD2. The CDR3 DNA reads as TGTGCCAGTAGTATAGGTCCGGGGGGGCCCAATGAGCAGTTCTTC. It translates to CASSIGPGGPNEQFF. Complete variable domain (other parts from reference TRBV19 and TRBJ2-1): DGGITQSPKYLFRKEGQNVTLSCEQNLNHDAMYWYRQDPGQGLRLIYYSQIVNDFQKGDIAEGYSVSREKKESFPLTVTSAQKNPTAFYLCASSIGPGGPNEQFFGPGTRLTVL.